This T cell receptor beta chain was captured in a study of tumor-infiltrating lymphocytes in primary liver carcinoma. General study points: The study found tumor-adjacent and tumor-blood pairs overlapped less than tumor region pairs. Significantly greater top-250-clone fractions characterized tumors relative to blood (p = 0.039).

CDR3 length equals 12 residues. Trimming stripped 4 bases from V and 8 bases from J, with 10 bases between. Germline CDR1 SGHNT, CDR2 YENEEA. Between about 17 and 34 mg of unsorted bulk tissue served as the source from which RNA and DNA were co-extracted. Chronic HBV infection was present, with no prior treatment. On this clonotype itself: No antigen is known for it.

Synthesis of TCR beta cDNA was carried out from around 500 ng total RNA with a constant-region primer. The TCR beta library was amplified through three nested multiplex PCR rounds in a modified ARM-PCR procedure. A C-beta reverse primer was combined with TRBV1-TRBV30 forward primers in the first two PCR rounds, and each round had around 10 cycles. MiXCR, run by TCRdb on the multiplex PCR reads, gives a single entry per CDR3 protein. There are roughly 80,000 distinct CDR3 sequences in the sample; approximately 70% occur only once, and 26% lies in the top ten. This TCR came from a man aged 40-49 years with primary liver carcinoma and hepatitis B virus infection. J is TRBJ2-3 and V is TRBV11-3, with D unresolved. Material: tumor-adjacent normal liver tissue. CDR3 residues: CASSSAAVTQYF. For the CDR3, the DNA is TGTGCCAGCAGCTCAGCCGCAGTTACGCAGTATTTT.